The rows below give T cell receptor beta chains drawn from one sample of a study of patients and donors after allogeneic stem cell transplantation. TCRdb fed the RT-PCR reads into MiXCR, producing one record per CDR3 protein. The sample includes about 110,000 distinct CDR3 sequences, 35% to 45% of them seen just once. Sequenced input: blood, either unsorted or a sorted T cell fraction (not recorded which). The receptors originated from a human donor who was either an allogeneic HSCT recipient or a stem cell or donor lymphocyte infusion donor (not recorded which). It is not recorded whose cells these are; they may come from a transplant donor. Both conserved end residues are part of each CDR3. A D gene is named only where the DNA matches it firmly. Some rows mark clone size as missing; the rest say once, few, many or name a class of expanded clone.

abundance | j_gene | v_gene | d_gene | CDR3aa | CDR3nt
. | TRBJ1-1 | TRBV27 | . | CASHVPGEGYTEAFF | TGTGCCAGTCACGTACCCGGGGAAGGGTACACTGAAGCTTTCTTT
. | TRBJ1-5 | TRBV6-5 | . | CASSYTRGQPQHF | TGTGCCAGCAGTTACACGAGAGGTCAGCCCCAGCATTTT
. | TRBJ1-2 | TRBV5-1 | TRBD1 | CASSAGTGDVWGGYTF | TGCGCCAGCAGCGCCGGGACAGGGGATGTCTGGGGTGGCTACACCTTC
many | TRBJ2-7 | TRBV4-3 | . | CASSRDVAYEQYF | TGCGCCAGCAGCCGGGACGTAGCCTACGAGCAGTACTTC
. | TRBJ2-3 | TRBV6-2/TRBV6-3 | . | CASSYSALSDTQYF | TGTGCCAGCAGTTACTCCGCTTTATCAGATACGCAGTATTTT
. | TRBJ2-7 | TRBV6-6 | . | CASTPNRYEQYF | TGTGCCAGCACCCCCAACCGTTACGAGCAGTACTTC
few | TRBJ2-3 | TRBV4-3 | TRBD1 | CASSPDRVNTDTQYF | TGCGCCAGCAGCCCGGACAGGGTAAACACAGATACGCAGTATTTT
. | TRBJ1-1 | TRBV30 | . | CAWSEGGPTEAFF | TGTGCCTGGAGTGAAGGGGGTCCCACTGAAGCTTTCTTT
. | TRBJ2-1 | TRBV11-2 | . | CASSNHPPPDVQQNEQFF | TGTGCCAGCAGCAATCATCCCCCACCGGATGTCCAACAAAATGAGCAGTTCTTC
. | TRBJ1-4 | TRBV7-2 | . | CASSLGRKNEKLFF | TGTGCCAGCAGCTTAGGGCGCAAAAATGAAAAACTGTTTTTT
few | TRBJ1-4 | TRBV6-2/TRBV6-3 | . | CASSYIQNNEKLFF | TGTGCCAGCAGTTACATCCAGAATAATGAAAAACTGTTTTTT
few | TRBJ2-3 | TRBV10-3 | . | CATRANTDTQYF | TGTGCCACCCGGGCCAACACAGATACGCAGTATTTT
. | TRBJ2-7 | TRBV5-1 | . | CASSLEVPLYEQYF | TGCGCCAGCAGCTTGGAGGTGCCACTGTACGAGCAGTACTTC
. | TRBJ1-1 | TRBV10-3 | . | CAIQSADRNTEAFF | TGTGCCATCCAAAGTGCTGACAGGAACACTGAAGCTTTCTTT
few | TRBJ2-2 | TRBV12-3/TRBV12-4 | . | CASSYVANTGELFF | TGTGCCAGCAGTTATGTGGCAAACACCGGGGAGCTGTTTTTT
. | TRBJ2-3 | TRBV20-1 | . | CSAHYRWVTDTQYF | TGCAGTGCCCACTATCGGTGGGTAACAGATACGCAGTATTTT
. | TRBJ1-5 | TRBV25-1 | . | CASSEQGRNQPQHF | TGTGCCAGCAGTGAACAGGGGCGGAATCAGCCCCAGCATTTT
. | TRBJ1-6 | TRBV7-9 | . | CASSQRDGSPLHF | TGTGCCAGCAGCCAACGGGACGGATCACCCCTCCACTTT
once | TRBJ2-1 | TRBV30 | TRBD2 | CAWNLELAGGNEQFF | TGTGCCTGGAACCTGGAACTAGCGGGAGGGAATGAGCAGTTCTTC
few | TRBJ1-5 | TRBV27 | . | CASSLKGEGQPQHF | TGTGCCAGCAGTTTGAAGGGCGAAGGGCAGCCCCAGCATTTT
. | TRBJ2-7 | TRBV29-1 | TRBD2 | CSVALAGVEQYF | TGCAGCGTTGCACTAGCGGGAGTCGAGCAGTACTTC
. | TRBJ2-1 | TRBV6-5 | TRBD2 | CASSPGGAGTLEQFF | TGTGCCAGCAGTCCCGGTGGAGCGGGGACTTTAGAGCAGTTCTTC
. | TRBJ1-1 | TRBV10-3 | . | CAIGQKNTEAFF | TGTGCCATCGGACAGAAGAACACTGAAGCTTTCTTT
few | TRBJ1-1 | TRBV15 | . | CATSRGRENTEAFF | TGTGCCACCAGCAGGGGCAGAGAGAACACTGAAGCTTTCTTT
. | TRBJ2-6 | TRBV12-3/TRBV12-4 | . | CASRLSLRLAESGANVLTF | TGTGCCAGCAGACTATCCCTGAGGCTCGCAGAATCTGGGGCCAACGTCCTGACTTTC
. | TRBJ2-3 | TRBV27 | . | CASSSEFAIDTQYF | TGTGCCAGCAGTTCAGAGTTTGCCATAGATACGCAGTATTTT
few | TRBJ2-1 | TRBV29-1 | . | CSVESRETYNEQFF | TGCAGCGTTGAAAGCAGGGAAACTTACAATGAGCAGTTCTTC
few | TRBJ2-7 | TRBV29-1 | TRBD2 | CSVEDPHRGGYEQYF | TGCAGCGTTGAAGATCCCCACCGGGGGGGGTACGAGCAGTACTTC
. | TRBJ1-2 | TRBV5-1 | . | CASSLGWTDYGYTF | TGCGCCAGCAGCTTGGGCTGGACGGATTATGGCTACACCTTC
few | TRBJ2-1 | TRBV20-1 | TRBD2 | CSVSPQAGVNEQFF | TGCAGTGTTTCTCCCCAGGCGGGAGTCAATGAGCAGTTCTTC
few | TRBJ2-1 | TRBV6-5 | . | CATSKRTAYNEQFF | TGTGCCACCTCGAAGAGGACAGCCTACAATGAGCAGTTCTTC
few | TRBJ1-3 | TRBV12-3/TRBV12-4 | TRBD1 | CASSLYRGIGNTIYF | TGTGCCAGCAGTTTATACAGGGGAATCGGAAACACCATATATTTT
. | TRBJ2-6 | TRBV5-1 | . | CASSLPIFSSGANVLTF | TGCGCCAGCAGCTTACCCATTTTTAGCTCTGGGGCCAACGTCCTGACTTTC
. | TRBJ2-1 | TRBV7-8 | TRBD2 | CASSLTSGRSNEQFF | TGTGCCAGCAGCTTAACTAGCGGGAGGAGTAATGAGCAGTTCTTC
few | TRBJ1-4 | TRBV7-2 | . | CASSLTTEEKLFF | TGTGCCAGCAGCCTAACGACAGAGGAAAAACTGTTTTTT
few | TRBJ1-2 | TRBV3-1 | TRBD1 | CASSQETGGGYTF | TGTGCCAGCAGCCAAGAAACAGGGGGCGGCTACACCTTC
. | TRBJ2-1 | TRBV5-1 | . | CASSIGQTAYNEQFF | TGCGCCAGCAGCATCGGGCAAACGGCCTACAATGAGCAGTTCTTC
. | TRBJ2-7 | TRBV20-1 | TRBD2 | CSARVAGSSYEQYF | TGCAGTGCTAGAGTAGCGGGTTCATCCTACGAGCAGTACTTC
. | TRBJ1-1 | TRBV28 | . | CASSLFGKAFF | TGTGCCAGCAGTTTGTTTGGTAAAGCCTTCTTT
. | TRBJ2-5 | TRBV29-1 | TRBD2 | CSLSGRVSETQYF | TGCAGCTTGAGCGGGAGGGTTTCAGAGACCCAGTACTTC
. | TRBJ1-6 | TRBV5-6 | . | CASSLGQALGNSPLHF | TGTGCCAGCAGCTTGGGACAGGCGTTGGGTAATTCACCCCTCCACTTT
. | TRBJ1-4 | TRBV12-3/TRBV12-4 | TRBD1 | CASSSRTGGDEKLFF | TGTGCCAGCAGTTCACGGACAGGGGGGGATGAAAAACTGTTTTTT
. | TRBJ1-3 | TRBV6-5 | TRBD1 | CASSPHVGQGAAGNTIYF | TGTGCCAGCAGCCCACACGTTGGACAGGGGGCAGCTGGAAACACCATATATTTT
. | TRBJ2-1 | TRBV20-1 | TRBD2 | CSAFPGLAKNEQFF | TGCAGTGCTTTTCCGGGACTAGCGAAGAATGAGCAGTTCTTC